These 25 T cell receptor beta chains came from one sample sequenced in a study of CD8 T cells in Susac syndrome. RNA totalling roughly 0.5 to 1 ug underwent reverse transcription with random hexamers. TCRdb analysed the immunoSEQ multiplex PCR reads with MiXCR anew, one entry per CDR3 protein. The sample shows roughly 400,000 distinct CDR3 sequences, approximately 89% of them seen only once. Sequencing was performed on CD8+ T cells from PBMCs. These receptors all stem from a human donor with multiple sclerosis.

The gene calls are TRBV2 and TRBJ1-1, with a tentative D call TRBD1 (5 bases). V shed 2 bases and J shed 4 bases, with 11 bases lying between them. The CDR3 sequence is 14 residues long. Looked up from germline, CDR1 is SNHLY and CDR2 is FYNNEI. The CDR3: CASSEYPGSTEAFF. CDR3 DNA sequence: TGTGCCAGCAGTGAATATCCAGGGAGCACTGAAGCTTTCTTT.

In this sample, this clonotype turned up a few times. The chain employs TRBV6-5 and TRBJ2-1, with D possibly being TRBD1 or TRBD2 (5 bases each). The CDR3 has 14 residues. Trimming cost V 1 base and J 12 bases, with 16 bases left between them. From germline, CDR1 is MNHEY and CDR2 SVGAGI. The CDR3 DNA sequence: TGTGCCAGCAGTTACTACGGGACCCCAAATCGGCAGTTCTTC. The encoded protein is CASSYYGTPNRQFF.

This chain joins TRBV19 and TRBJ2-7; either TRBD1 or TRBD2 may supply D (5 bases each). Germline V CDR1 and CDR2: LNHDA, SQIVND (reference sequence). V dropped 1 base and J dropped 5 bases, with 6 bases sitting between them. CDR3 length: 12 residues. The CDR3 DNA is TGTGCCAGTAGTATAGGGGGACACGAGCAGTACTTC. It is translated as CASSIGGHEQYF.

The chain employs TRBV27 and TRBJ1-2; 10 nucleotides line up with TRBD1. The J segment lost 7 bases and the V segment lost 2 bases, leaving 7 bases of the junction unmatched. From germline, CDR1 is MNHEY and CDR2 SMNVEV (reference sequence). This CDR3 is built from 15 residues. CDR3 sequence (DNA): TGTGCCAGCAGTTTAAGACAGGGGGCTTTTGGTGGCTACACCTTC. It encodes CASSLRQGAFGGYTF.

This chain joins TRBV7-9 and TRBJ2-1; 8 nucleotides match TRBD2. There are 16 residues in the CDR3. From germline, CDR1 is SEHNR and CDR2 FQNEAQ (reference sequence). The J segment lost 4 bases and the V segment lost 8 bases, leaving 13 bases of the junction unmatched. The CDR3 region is CASRVLSGGIYNEQFF. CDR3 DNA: TGTGCCAGCCGTGTCTTATCGGGAGGGATTTACAATGAGCAGTTCTTC.

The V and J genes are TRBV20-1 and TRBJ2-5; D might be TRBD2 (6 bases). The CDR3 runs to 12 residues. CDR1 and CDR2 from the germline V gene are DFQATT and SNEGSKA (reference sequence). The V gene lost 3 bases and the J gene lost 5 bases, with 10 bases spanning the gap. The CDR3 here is CSASLAGETQYF. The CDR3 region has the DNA TGCAGTGCTAGTTTGGCGGGGGAGACCCAGTACTTC.

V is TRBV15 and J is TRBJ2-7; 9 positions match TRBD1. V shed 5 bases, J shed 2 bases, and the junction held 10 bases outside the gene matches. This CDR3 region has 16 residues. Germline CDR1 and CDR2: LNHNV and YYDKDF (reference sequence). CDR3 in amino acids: CATSGGDRDLPYEQYF. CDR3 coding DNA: TGTGCCACCAGCGGGGGGGACAGGGACTTACCCTACGAGCAGTACTTC. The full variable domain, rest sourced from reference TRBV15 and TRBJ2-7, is DAMVIQNPRYQVTQFGKPVTLSCSQTLNHNVMYWYQQKSSQAPKLLFHYYDKDFNNEADTPDNFQSRRPNTSFCFLDIRSPGLGDTAMYLCATSGGDRDLPYEQYFGPGTRLTVT.

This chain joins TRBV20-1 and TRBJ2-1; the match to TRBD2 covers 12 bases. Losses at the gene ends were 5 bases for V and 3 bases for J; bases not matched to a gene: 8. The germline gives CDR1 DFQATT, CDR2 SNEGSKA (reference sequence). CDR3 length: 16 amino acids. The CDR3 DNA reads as TGCAGTGCTCCCCTAGCGGGGGGGGTATTCTACAATGAGCAGTTCTTC. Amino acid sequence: CSAPLAGGVFYNEQFF.

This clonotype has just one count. As DNA, the CDR3 is TGCGCCAGCAGCCAAGATCTACAGGCGCGATTATTAGGAGCTTTCTTT. It yields the protein CASSQDLQARLLGAFF. The chain combines TRBV4-1 with TRBJ1-1; a possible D gene is TRBD1 (5 bases). Deletions cut 0 bases from V and 10 bases from J, with 21 bases between. This CDR3 spans 16 amino acids. Germline loops: CDR1 MGHRA, CDR2 YSYEKL.

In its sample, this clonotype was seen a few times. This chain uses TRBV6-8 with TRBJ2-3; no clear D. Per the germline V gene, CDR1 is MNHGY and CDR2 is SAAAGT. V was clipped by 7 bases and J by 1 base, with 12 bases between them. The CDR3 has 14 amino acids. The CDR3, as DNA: TGTGCCAGCACCCGGAACAGCCGCACAGATACGCAGTATTTT. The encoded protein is CASTRNSRTDTQYF.

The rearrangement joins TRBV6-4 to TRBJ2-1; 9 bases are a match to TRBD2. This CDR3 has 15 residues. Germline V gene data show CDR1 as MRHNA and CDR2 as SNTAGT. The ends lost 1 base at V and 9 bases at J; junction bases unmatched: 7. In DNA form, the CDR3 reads TGTGCCAGCAGTGACTTTAGCGGGAGTAGTGGTGAGCAGTTCTTC. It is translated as CASSDFSGSSGEQFF.

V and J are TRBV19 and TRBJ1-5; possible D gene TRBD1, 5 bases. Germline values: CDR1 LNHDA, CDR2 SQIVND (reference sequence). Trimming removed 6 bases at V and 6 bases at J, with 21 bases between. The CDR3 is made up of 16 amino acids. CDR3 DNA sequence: TGTGCCAGTAGGGACCAGGCTGGGGCCCCCAGTCAGCCCCAGCATTTT. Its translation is CASRDQAGAPSQPQHF.

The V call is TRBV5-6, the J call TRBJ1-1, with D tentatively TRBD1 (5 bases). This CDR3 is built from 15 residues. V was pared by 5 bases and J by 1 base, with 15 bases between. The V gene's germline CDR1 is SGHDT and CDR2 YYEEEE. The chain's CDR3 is CASSFPGEGNTEAFF. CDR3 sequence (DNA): TGTGCCAGCAGTTTCCCGGGGGAAGGGAACACTGAAGCTTTCTTT.

CDR3 sequence: CASSSPGQGIYEAFF. CDR3 coding DNA: TGTGCCAGCAGTTCGCCGGGACAGGGGATATATGAAGCTTTCTTT. The rearrangement uses TRBV27 and TRBJ1-1, with 10 bases aligning to TRBD1. CDR3 length equals 15 residues. CDR1 and CDR2 from the germline V gene are MNHEY and SMNVEV (reference sequence). The trim removed 4 bases at V and 7 bases at J, leaving 9 bases unmatched.

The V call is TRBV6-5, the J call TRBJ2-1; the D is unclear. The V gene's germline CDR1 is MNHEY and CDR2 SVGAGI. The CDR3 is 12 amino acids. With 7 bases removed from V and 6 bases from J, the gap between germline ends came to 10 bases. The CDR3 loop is CASTSETNEQFF. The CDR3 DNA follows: TGTGCCAGCACCTCTGAGACCAATGAGCAGTTCTTC.

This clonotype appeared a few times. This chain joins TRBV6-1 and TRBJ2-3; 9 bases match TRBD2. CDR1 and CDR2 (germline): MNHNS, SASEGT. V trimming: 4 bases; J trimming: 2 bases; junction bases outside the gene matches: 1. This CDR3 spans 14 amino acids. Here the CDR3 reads CASSAGLATDTQYF. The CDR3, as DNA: TGTGCCAGCAGTGCGGGACTAGCCACAGATACGCAGTATTTT.

CDR3 bases: TGCGCCAGCAGCTATGCAGGGGAGGCTTCCTTCTACGAGCAGTACTTC. It yields the protein CASSYAGEASFYEQYF. This sequence joins TRBV4-1 and TRBJ2-7; D tentatively fits TRBD1 or TRBD2 (6 bases each). This CDR3 comprises 16 residues. V was trimmed by 5 bases and J by 3 bases, leaving 20 bases between them. The germline V gene has CDR1 MGHRA and CDR2 YSYEKL.

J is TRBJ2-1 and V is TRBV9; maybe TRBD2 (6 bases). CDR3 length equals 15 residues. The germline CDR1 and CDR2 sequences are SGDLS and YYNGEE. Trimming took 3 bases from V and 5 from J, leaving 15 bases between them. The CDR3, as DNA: TGTGCCAGCAGCGCGCTAGCGCTAATAGACAATGAGCAGTTCTTC. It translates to CASSALALIDNEQFF.

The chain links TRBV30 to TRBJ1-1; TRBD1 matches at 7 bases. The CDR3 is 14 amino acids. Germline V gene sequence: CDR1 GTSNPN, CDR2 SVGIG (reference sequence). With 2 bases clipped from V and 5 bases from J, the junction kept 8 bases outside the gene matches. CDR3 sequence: CAWSHEQGKTEAFF. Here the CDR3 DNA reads TGTGCCTGGAGTCATGAACAGGGGAAGACTGAAGCTTTCTTT.

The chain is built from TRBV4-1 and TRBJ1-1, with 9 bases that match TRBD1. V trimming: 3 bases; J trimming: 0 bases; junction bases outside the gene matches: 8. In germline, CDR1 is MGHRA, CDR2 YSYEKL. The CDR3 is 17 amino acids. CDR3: CASSQKDGQGLNTEAFF. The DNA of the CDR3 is TGCGCCAGCAGCCAGAAAGATGGACAGGGGTTGAACACTGAAGCTTTCTTT.

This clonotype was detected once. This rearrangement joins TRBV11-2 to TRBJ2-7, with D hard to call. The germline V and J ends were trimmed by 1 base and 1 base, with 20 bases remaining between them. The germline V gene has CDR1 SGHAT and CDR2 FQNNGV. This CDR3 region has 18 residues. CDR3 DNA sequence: TGTGCCAGCAGCTTAGTAGGGTTCCAGCTTTCTAGGTCCTACGAGCAGTACTTC. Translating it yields CASSLVGFQLSRSYEQYF.

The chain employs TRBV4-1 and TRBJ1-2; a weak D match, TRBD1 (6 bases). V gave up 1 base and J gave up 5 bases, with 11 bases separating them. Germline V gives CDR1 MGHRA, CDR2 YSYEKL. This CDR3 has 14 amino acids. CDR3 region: CASSQGGLVYGYTF. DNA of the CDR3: TGCGCCAGCAGCCAAGGGGGGCTCGTATATGGCTACACCTTC.

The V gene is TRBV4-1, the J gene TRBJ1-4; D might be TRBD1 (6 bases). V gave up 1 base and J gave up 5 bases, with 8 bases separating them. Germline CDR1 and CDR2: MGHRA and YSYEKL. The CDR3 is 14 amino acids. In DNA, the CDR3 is TGCGCCAGCAGCCAAGGGACAGAAAATGAAAAACTGTTTTTT. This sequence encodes CASSQGTENEKLFF.

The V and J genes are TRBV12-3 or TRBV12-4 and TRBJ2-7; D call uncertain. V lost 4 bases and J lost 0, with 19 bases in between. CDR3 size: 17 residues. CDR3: CASSSVLGQLLSYEQYF. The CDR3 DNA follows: TGTGCCAGCAGTTCCGTCCTTGGGCAGCTCCTCTCCTACGAGCAGTACTTC.

The CDR3 here is CASTPWRTDSGANVLTF. In nucleotides, the CDR3 is TGTGCCAGCACCCCGTGGCGTACTGACTCTGGGGCCAACGTCCTGACTTTC. The rearrangement links TRBV6-2 or TRBV6-3 to TRBJ2-6; D is uncertain. CDR1 and CDR2 from the germline V gene are MNHEY and SVGEGT. V dropped 7 bases and J dropped 0 bases, with 16 bases sitting between them. The CDR3 extends over 17 amino acids.